The clone carrying this T cell receptor (beta chain) showed up many times. The source of the sample is a study of early T cells in non-severe SARS-CoV-2 infection. Germline V CDR1 and CDR2: DFQATT, SNEGSKA (reference sequence). Trimming stripped 2 bases from V and 7 bases from J, with 12 bases between. The CDR3 contains 13 residues. Researchers attached unique molecular identifiers to individual cDNA molecules. TCRdb analysed the 5' RACE reads with MiXCR anew, one entry per CDR3 protein. Here the sample spans more than 45,000 distinct CDR3 sequences, around 12% being singletons. The rearrangement joins TRBV20-1 to TRBJ2-1, with D unclear. The source material was whole blood. This receptor was identified in an adult who was a healthcare worker with PCR-confirmed SARS-CoV-2 infection or an uninfected control (not recorded which). The CDR3 spells CSARLGPRNEQFF. For the CDR3, the DNA is TGCAGTGCTAGACTCGGACCCCGGAATGAGCAGTTCTTC.